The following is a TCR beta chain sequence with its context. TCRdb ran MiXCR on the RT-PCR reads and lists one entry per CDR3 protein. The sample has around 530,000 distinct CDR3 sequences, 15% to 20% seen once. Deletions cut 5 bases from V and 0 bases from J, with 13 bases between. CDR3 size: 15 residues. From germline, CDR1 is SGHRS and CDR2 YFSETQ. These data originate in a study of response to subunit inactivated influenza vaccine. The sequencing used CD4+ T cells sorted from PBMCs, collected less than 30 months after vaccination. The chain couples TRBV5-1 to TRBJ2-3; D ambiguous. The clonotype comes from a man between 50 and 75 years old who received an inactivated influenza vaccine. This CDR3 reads CASSVSERSTDTQYF. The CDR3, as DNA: TGCGCCAGCAGTGTGTCAGAGAGAAGCACAGATACGCAGTATTTT. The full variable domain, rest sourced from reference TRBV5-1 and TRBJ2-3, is KAGVTQTPRYLIKTRGQQVTLSCSPISGHRSVSWYQQTPGQGLQFLFEYFSETQRNKGNFPGRFSGRQFSNSRSEMNVSTLELGDSALYLCASSVSERSTDTQYFGPGTRLTVL.